These 8 T cell receptor beta chains were sequenced from one sample in a study of T cells after yellow fever vaccination. One entry per CDR3 protein, called by TCRdb with MiXCR from the 5' RACE reads. The repertoire has 300,000 to 400,000 distinct CDR3 sequences, roughly 6.1% of them found once; the top ten carry approximately 15%. This material consisted of PBMCs, taken 5 days after the yellow fever booster vaccination. Receptor source: a young man who received the YFV17D yellow fever vaccine.

This sequence joins TRBV6-1 and TRBJ2-3, with 10 nucleotides matching TRBD2. This CDR3 is built from 15 residues. Germline V gene sequence: CDR1 MNHNS, CDR2 SASEGT. The trim removed 7 bases at V and 2 bases at J, leaving 6 bases unmatched. The CDR3 region has the DNA TGTGCCAGCACGCCCCTAGCGGGGGACACAGATACGCAGTATTTT. This translates into CASTPLAGDTDTQYF.

This clonotype was counted only a few times. V is TRBV7-9 and J is TRBJ2-1; 8 bases match TRBD2. There are 13 residues in the CDR3. Trimming at V came to 1 base and at J to 13 bases, leaving 6 bases not matched to a gene. Germline CDR1 is SEHNR and CDR2 is FQNEAQ (reference sequence). The CDR3, as DNA: TGTGCCAGCAGCTTAGACCAACTAGCGGCACAGTTCTTC. Translating it yields CASSLDQLAAQFF.

Many counts were recorded for this clonotype. This chain links TRBV7-8 with TRBJ2-7, with 7 bases matching TRBD1. J was trimmed by 1 base and V by 0 bases; bases with no gene match: 12. This CDR3 spans 18 amino acids. From germline, CDR1 is SGHVS and CDR2 FQNEAQ. The CDR3: CASSLAPISRTGSYEQYF. The CDR3 DNA sequence: TGTGCCAGCAGCTTAGCGCCGATCTCCAGGACAGGTTCCTACGAGCAGTACTTC. Looking up the rest from reference TRBV7-8 and TRBJ2-7 gives the full variable domain: GAGVSQSPRYKVAKRGQDVALRCDPISGHVSLFWYQQALGQGPEFLTYFQNEAQLDKSGLPSDRFFAERPEGSVSTLKIQRTQQEDSAVYLCASSLAPISRTGSYEQYFGPGTRLTVT.

The table lists this clonotype with many counts. Here the CDR3 DNA reads TGTGCCAGCAGTTTATCTTTACAGGGATTCTATGGAAAGCAGTTCTTC. Its translation: CASSLSLQGFYGKQFF. V and J are TRBV27 and TRBJ2-1; tentatively, D is TRBD1 (6 bases). CDR3 length equals 16 residues. Germline CDR1 is MNHEY and CDR2 is SMNVEV (reference sequence). V was cut by 0 bases and J by 11 bases, with 20 bases left in between.

As for this clonotype: One base away lies a much larger clone, so this may be a sequencing read error. This chain joins TRBV7-9 and TRBJ2-5; no reliable D call. V lost 8 bases and J 5 bases, leaving 15 bases between the germline ends. The CDR3 sequence is 13 residues long. Looked up from germline, CDR1 is SEHNR and CDR2 is FQNEAQ (reference sequence). The CDR3 nucleotides read TGTGCCAGCGGCCAGAATGAAATGGAGACCCAGTACTTC. Translated, it gives CASGQNEMETQYF. The entire variable domain, with the rest obtained from reference TRBV7-9 and TRBJ2-5, is as follows: DTGVSQNPRHKITKRGQNVTFRCDPISEHNRLYWYRQTLGQGPEFLTYFQNEAQLEKSRLLSDRFSAERPKGSFSTLEIQRTEQGDSAMYLCASGQNEMETQYFGPGTRLLVL.

This clonotype was seen repeatedly, ten times or more. The chain employs TRBV9 and TRBJ2-5; D possibly matches TRBD1 or TRBD2 (5 bases each). The CDR3 length is 13 residues. The V and J ends lost 0 bases and 2 bases respectively, with 5 bases between them. CDR1 and CDR2 (germline): SGDLS, YYNGEE. The CDR3 DNA sequence: TGTGCCAGCAGCGTAGGGGGGCAAGAGACCCAGTACTTC. It encodes CASSVGGQETQYF.

This clonotype has only a few counts. V is TRBV28 and J is TRBJ2-1; D is possibly TRBD1 (6 bases). Per the germline V gene, CDR1 is MDHEN and CDR2 is SYDVKM. This CDR3 is 14 amino acids long. Trimming pared 8 bases from V and 6 bases from J, leaving 17 bases between. DNA for the CDR3: TGTGCCAGCCCCGAGGGCAGGGGAAGCAATGAGCAGTTCTTC. This codes for CASPEGRGSNEQFF.

This clonotype was detected ten times or more. The chain uses TRBV18 and TRBJ2-3; 8 nucleotides match TRBD2. V dropped 0 bases and J dropped 4; count of bases not matched to a gene: 12. Germline V CDR1 and CDR2: KGHSH, LQKENI. The CDR3 has 18 amino acids. The CDR3 reads CASSPPAAYGRAADTQYF. The CDR3 DNA follows: TGTGCCAGCTCACCACCGGCGGCATACGGGAGGGCCGCAGATACGCAGTATTTT.